This TCR beta chain appears in the sequencing data of a study of regulatory T cells in long-lasting Graves disease. As for this clonotype: Its antigen remains unidentified. The junction shows a germline mismatch at one end, possibly a read error.

The CDR3 has 17 residues. Germline V CDR1 and CDR2: SSHAT, FNYEAQ (reference sequence). Combining iRepertoire HTBI primers with Arm-PCR of CDR3 regions, the authors built TCR beta libraries. TCRdb processed the multiplex PCR reads anew with MiXCR; each CDR3 protein has one entry. The profile shows roughly 500,000 distinct CDR3 sequences, more than 20% of them singletons. The time point was: persistent/refractory GD, antithyroid drugs over 5 years with positive TRAb. PBMC RNA was the source of the TCR library. Study-wide results and caveats: Not thyroid tissue but only peripheral blood was studied.

The V and J genes are TRBV7-7 and TRBJ2-2; 8 bases are shared with TRBD2. The specimen was peripheral blood mononuclear cells (PBMCs), collected when the disease was refractory, from a patient treated with antithyroid drugs. This TCR was sampled from a female donor with Graves disease. DNA for the CDR3: TGTGCTAGCAGCTTTTCCCTACTAGCGGCGAACACCGGGGAGCTGTTTTTT. Its translation is CASSFSLLAANTGELFF.